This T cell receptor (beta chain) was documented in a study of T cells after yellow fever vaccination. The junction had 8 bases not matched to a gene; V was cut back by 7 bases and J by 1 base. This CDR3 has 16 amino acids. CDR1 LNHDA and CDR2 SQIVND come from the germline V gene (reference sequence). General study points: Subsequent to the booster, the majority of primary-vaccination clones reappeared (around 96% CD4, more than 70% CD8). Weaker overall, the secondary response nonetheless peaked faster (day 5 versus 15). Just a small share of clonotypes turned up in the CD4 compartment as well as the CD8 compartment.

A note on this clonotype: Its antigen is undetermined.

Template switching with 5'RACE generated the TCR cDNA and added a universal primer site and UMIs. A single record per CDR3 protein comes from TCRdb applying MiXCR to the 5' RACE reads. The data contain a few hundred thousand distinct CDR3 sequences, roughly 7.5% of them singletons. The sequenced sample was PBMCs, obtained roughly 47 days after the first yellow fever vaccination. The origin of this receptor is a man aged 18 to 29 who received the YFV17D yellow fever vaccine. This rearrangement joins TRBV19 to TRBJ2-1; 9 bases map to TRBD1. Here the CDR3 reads CASTSGTGSSYNEQFF. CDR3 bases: TGTGCCAGTACCTCCGGGACAGGGTCTTCCTACAATGAGCAGTTCTTC.